The rows below give T cell receptor beta chains drawn from one sample of a study of CD8 T cells in ankylosing spondylitis. TCRdb itself ran the 5' RACE reads through MiXCR, one entry per CDR3 protein. The table includes 500,000 to 550,000 distinct CDR3 sequences, more than 9.5% detected once. The specimen sequenced was blood, either unsorted or a sorted T cell fraction (not recorded which). The receptors were sampled from a male donor with ankylosing spondylitis. Both conserved end residues are part of each CDR3. D genes are given only for firm matches. Rows give clone size only sometimes, using once, few, many, or a class for an expanded clone.

j_call v_call d_call clone_size cdr3_nt cdr3_aa
TRBJ2-3 TRBV20-1 TRBD2 many TGCAGTGCTAGAGGGACTAGCGGACTAGGTGGGACGCAGTATTTT CSARGTSGLGGTQYF
TRBJ2-1 TRBV12-3/TRBV12-4 . . TGTGCCAGCCAGTTTCGTAGCTACTCCTACAATGAGCAGTTCTTC CASQFRSYSYNEQFF
TRBJ1-6 TRBV30 TRBD1 few TGTGCCTGGAGGGAGGGGGCCGATAATTCACCCCTCCACTTT CAWREGADNSPLHF
TRBJ2-3 TRBV5-1 TRBD2 . TGCGCCAGCAGCGAGGGACTAGCGGGAACCACAGATACGCAGTATTTT CASSEGLAGTTDTQYF
TRBJ2-1 TRBV5-1 TRBD2 . TGCGCCAGCAGCAGGACTAGCGGGAGTTTCAATGAGCAGTTCTTC CASSRTSGSFNEQFF
TRBJ2-3 TRBV19 . few TGTGCCAGCGGTTCGAGGGCGGGATTTACAGATACGCAGTATTTT CASGSRAGFTDTQYF
TRBJ1-5 TRBV27 . few TGTGCCAGCAGTTTTTCTAAGTATAGCAATCAGCCCCAGCATTTT CASSFSKYSNQPQHF
TRBJ1-1 TRBV29-1 . few TGCAGCGTTGGGACCTCCGGCAACACTGAAGCTTTCTTT CSVGTSGNTEAFF
TRBJ2-1 TRBV3-1 . . TGTGCCAGCAGCCAATGGGTGGAAAATGAGCAGTTCTTC CASSQWVENEQFF
TRBJ2-3 TRBV2 . few TGTGCCAGCATATTATCCGGGGATACGCAGTATTTT CASILSGDTQYF